These 10 T cell receptor beta chains were sequenced from one sample in a study of a mutant IDH1 vaccine in newly diagnosed glioma. The repertoire was sequenced with immunoSEQ multiplex PCR; TCRdb's copy has only in-frame clones and lacks some. The top ten clones hold 4.6% of a sample with approximately 67,000 clones, 83% of them seen once. As for time point: baseline, week 1 (first vaccination visit). Specified treatment: pre-vaccination baseline after standard-of-care therapy. Sequencing used peripheral blood mononuclear cells (PBMCs), obtained from a glioma patient treated with radiotherapy, temozolomide or both. All receptors come from a woman aged 18-29 years with glioma. Some clones in this sample may be carry-over from other donors' samples.

The V and J genes are TRBV27 and TRBJ1-1; 8 nucleotides agree with TRBD1. The CDR3 contains 14 residues. In germline, CDR1 is MNHEY, CDR2 SMNVEV (reference sequence). The J segment lost 0 bases and the V segment lost 6 bases, leaving 3 bases of the junction unmatched. CDR3 DNA sequence: TGTGCCAGCAGATGGGACAGGATGAACACTGAAGCTTTCTTT. Translation: CASRWDRMNTEAFF.

V gene TRBV9 combines with J gene TRBJ2-3; 10 positions match TRBD2. The CDR3 totals 18 residues. From germline, CDR1 is SGDLS and CDR2 YYNGEE. The J segment lost 0 bases and the V segment lost 3 bases, leaving 10 bases of the junction unmatched. CDR3 loop: CASSARRTSGPSTDTQYF. The CDR3 nucleotides are TGTGCCAGCAGCGCCAGAAGGACTAGCGGCCCTAGCACAGATACGCAGTATTTT. Complete variable domain (other parts from reference TRBV9 and TRBJ2-3): DSGVTQTPKHLITATGQRVTLRCSPRSGDLSVYWYQQSLDQGLQFLIQYYNGEERAKGNILERFSAQQFPDLHSELNLSSLELGDSALYFCASSARRTSGPSTDTQYFGPGTRLTVL.

This sequence joins TRBV19 and TRBJ1-5, with D maybe TRBD1 (5 bases). Trimming took off 5 bases at V and 0 bases at J, with 11 bases between the two ends. Germline V CDR1 and CDR2: LNHDA, SQIVND (reference sequence). The CDR3 is 15 residues long. The CDR3 region is CASSRQDTSNQPQHF. CDR3 in DNA: TGTGCCAGTAGTCGGCAGGACACTAGCAATCAGCCCCAGCATTTT.

This chain connects TRBV2 to TRBJ1-3, with D possibly matching TRBD1 (5 bases). Germline V gene lookup returns CDR1 SNHLY and CDR2 FYNNEI. Trimming removed 2 bases from V and 1 base from J, with 21 bases in between. The CDR3 is 19 residues long. The CDR3 nucleotides are TGTGCCAGCAGTGAAACCAGGGCCCCCCTGAGGAGATCTGGAAACACCATATATTTT. It translates to CASSETRAPLRRSGNTIYF.

The chain couples TRBV7-9 to TRBJ1-1; D ambiguous. Germline values: CDR1 SEHNR, CDR2 FQNEAQ (reference sequence). Deletions cut 5 bases from V and 1 base from J, with 14 bases between. The CDR3 spans 15 residues. CDR3 nucleotide sequence: TGTGCCAGCAGCCAAGGAAGGGATGAGAACACTGAAGCTTTCTTT. It translates to CASSQGRDENTEAFF. Full variable domain (outside the CDR3, taken from reference TRBV7-9 and TRBJ1-1): DTGVSQNPRHKITKRGQNVTFRCDPISEHNRLYWYRQTLGQGPEFLTYFQNEAQLEKSRLLSDRFSAERPKGSFSTLEIQRTEQGDSAMYLCASSQGRDENTEAFFGQGTRLTVV.

This clone was observed once. V usage is TRBV5-1 and J usage is TRBJ1-5; a weak D match, TRBD1 (5 bases). Per the germline V gene, CDR1 is SGHRS and CDR2 is YFSETQ. With 4 bases removed from V and 5 bases from J, the gap between germline ends came to 22 bases. This CDR3 region has 17 residues. The CDR3 nucleotides read TGCGCCAGCAGCCTTGGAGGGGAAGTGGGTCCCCATCAGCCCCAGCATTTT. Protein product: CASSLGGEVGPHQPQHF.

The V and J genes are TRBV5-1 and TRBJ2-5; TRBD1 matches at 8 bases. Losses at the gene ends were 2 bases for V and 2 bases for J; bases not matched to a gene: 11. CDR1 is SGHRS and CDR2 is YFSETQ in the germline V gene. The CDR3 has 17 amino acids. CDR3 coding DNA: TGCGCCAGCAGCTTCGGACAGGGCCTCAATTTTCAAGAGACCCAGTACTTC. It encodes CASSFGQGLNFQETQYF.

J is TRBJ1-1 and V is TRBV18; TRBD1 matches 8 bases. Germline assignment: CDR1 KGHSH and CDR2 LQKENI. V gave up 3 bases and J gave up 1 base; unmatched junction bases: 10. The CDR3 sequence is 17 residues long. This chain's CDR3 is CASSPKMGGQGNTEAFF. The CDR3 bases are TGTGCCAGCTCACCCAAAATGGGAGGACAGGGGAACACTGAAGCTTTCTTT.

V and J are TRBV7-9 and TRBJ1-6; D remains ambiguous. The CDR3 spans 15 residues. V shed 3 bases and J shed 9 bases, with 15 bases lying between them. The germline V gene encodes CDR1 SEHNR and CDR2 FQNEAQ (reference sequence). The CDR3 DNA reads as TGTGCCAGCAGCTTTCCTGGACCTGGGAGTTCACCCCTCCACTTT. This codes for CASSFPGPGSSPLHF. Using reference TRBV7-9 and TRBJ1-6 for the parts outside the CDR3, the full variable domain is DTGVSQNPRHKITKRGQNVTFRCDPISEHNRLYWYRQTLGQGPEFLTYFQNEAQLEKSRLLSDRFSAERPKGSFSTLEIQRTEQGDSAMYLCASSFPGPGSSPLHFGNGTRLTVT.

The V gene is TRBV2, the J gene TRBJ1-1, with D tentatively TRBD1 (6 bases). Trimming stripped 7 bases from V and 1 base from J, with 22 bases between. The CDR3 consists of 17 residues. Germline V CDR1 and CDR2: SNHLY, FYNNEI. Here the CDR3 DNA reads TGTGCCAGCAAAGTTCCTCCTGGACAGACCAAGAACACTGAAGCTTTCTTT. Its translation is CASKVPPGQTKNTEAFF.